Listed below are T cell receptor beta chains from one sample, sequenced in a study of radiotherapy plus CTLA-4 blockade in lung cancer. Libraries were prepared by immunoSEQ multiplex PCR; TCRdb keeps only in-frame clonotypes and omits some of them. The sample records 75,000 to 95,000 clones, 82% being singletons. The sample was peripheral blood, taken from a patient treated with radiotherapy plus ipilimumab. The receptors originated from a human donor with non-small cell lung cancer that progressed on radiotherapy plus ipilimumab. CDR3s include the opening cysteine and the closing phenylalanine or tryptophan.

V: TRBV7-9; J: TRBJ2-3; length: 15; CDR3: CASSSTSGKTDTQYF
V: TRBV7-2; J: TRBJ2-7; length: 15; CDR3: CASTHGVLAGLEQYF
V: TRBV10-2; J: TRBJ2-1; length: 13; CDR3: CASADQGGNEQFF
V: TRBV5-1; J: TRBJ2-1; length: 16; CDR3: CASSLGRQGPYNEQFF
V: TRBV7-6; J: TRBJ2-2; length: 17; CDR3: CATFLGWDALRTGELFF
V: TRBV7-2; J: TRBJ1-1; length: 15; CDR3: CASSEAAGTNTEAFF
V: TRBV27; J: TRBJ2-1; length: 15; CDR3: CASSLEGLAGGEQFF
V: TRBV6-1; J: TRBJ1-3; length: 14; CDR3: CAGPQRGLGNTIYF
V: TRBV4-1; J: TRBJ1-3; length: 13; CDR3: CASSQDNGNTIYF
V: TRBV11-1; J: TRBJ2-7; length: 12; CDR3: CASSLAGYEQYF
V: TRBV29-1; J: TRBJ2-1; length: 12; CDR3: CSVGEVNNEQFF
V: TRBV6-5; J: TRBJ1-1; length: 14; CDR3: CASSRGQGWTEAFF
V: TRBV2; J: TRBJ2-5; length: 16; CDR3: CASREGSGLDGETQYF
V: TRBV30; J: TRBJ1-2; length: 13; CDR3: CAWSEGSQYGYTF
V: TRBV18; J: TRBJ1-4; length: 16; CDR3: CASSPGQGSYNEKLFF
V: TRBV19; J: TRBJ1-2; length: 14; CDR3: CASSLSGGEEGYTF
V: TRBV19; J: TRBJ1-5; length: 16; CDR3: CASSIPGTVRGQPQHF
V: TRBV28; J: TRBJ2-3; length: 19; CDR3: CASSLFLAGRYPRSVTQYF
V: TRBV9; J: TRBJ2-2; length: 16; CDR3: CASSGGQGRSTGELFF
V: TRBV14; J: TRBJ2-2; length: 13; CDR3: CASSYTLERELFF
V: TRBV25-1; J: TRBJ2-1; length: 11; CDR3: CASSESPEQFF
V: TRBV28; J: TRBJ1-2; length: 13; CDR3: CASGQGRSYGYTF
V: TRBV7-6; J: TRBJ1-2; length: 16; CDR3: CASSATNRGRIAGYTF
V: TRBV5-4; J: TRBJ1-2; length: 14; CDR3: CASSSVQDFYGYTF
V: TRBV6-5; J: TRBJ2-2; length: 15; CDR3: CASRMNRGLSGELFF
V: TRBV9; J: TRBJ1-3; length: 16; CDR3: CASSVGVSRGGNTIYF
V: TRBV2; J: TRBJ2-7; length: 14; CDR3: CASSALTGDYEQYF
V: TRBV6-1; J: TRBJ2-7; length: 14; CDR3: CASSELAGDYEQYF
V: TRBV19; J: TRBJ1-5; length: 15; CDR3: CASTTRQFSNQPQHF
V: TRBV25-1; J: TRBJ1-1; length: 16; CDR3: CASSERESVRCTEAFF
V: TRBV7-9; J: TRBJ2-7; length: 17; CDR3: CASSLGGIAGLSYEQYF
V: TRBV30; J: TRBJ2-7; length: 13; CDR3: CAWSPLTGYEQYF
V: TRBV7-8; J: TRBJ2-1; length: 14; CDR3: CASSLGQDSNEQFF
V: TRBV19; J: TRBJ1-5; length: 14; CDR3: CASSRGQGAQPQHF
V: TRBV13; J: TRBJ2-2; length: 14; CDR3: CASSLAAGAGELFF
V: TRBV6-5; J: TRBJ2-7; length: 14; CDR3: CASSYEQGVYEQYF
V: TRBV6-1; J: TRBJ2-3; length: 13; CDR3: CASEASGTDTQYF
V: TRBV6-6; J: TRBJ2-1; length: 14; CDR3: CASSQTGSYNEQFF
V: TRBV27; J: TRBJ2-3; length: 15; CDR3: CASSFAAGVTDTQYF
V: TRBV28; J: TRBJ2-1; length: 14; CDR3: CASRAGEGYNEQFF
V: TRBV2; J: TRBJ1-2; length: 13; CDR3: CASSYRTDRFRTF
V: TRBV13; J: TRBJ1-1; length: 15; CDR3: CASSQTVQGYTEAFF
V: TRBV5-1; J: TRBJ2-7; length: 14; CDR3: CASSPGRGEYEQYF
V: TRBV28; J: TRBJ1-1; length: 14; CDR3: CASKKQGLNTEAFF
V: TRBV27; J: TRBJ2-7; length: 14; CDR3: CASSSASQGYEQYF
V: TRBV6-1; J: TRBJ2-3; length: 14; CDR3: CASRTSFRTDTQYF
V: TRBV15; J: TRBJ1-2; length: 15; CDR3: CATSSEQGAMGGYTF
V: TRBV6-1; J: TRBJ1-1; length: 14; CDR3: CASSEAPGWGEAFF
V: TRBV5-1; J: TRBJ2-2; length: 17; CDR3: CASSLSIVGTNTGELFF
V: TRBV30; J: TRBJ2-3; length: 15; CDR3: CAWSATGGAADTQYF
V: TRBV6-5; J: TRBJ1-5; length: 16; CDR3: CASSYSGSLLNQPQHF
V: TRBV28; J: TRBJ1-1; length: 14; CDR3: CASSLGDRGGEAFF